One T cell receptor beta chain is described in this entry. The authors' processing: It was from reference gene primer amplification that nucleated cell counts were estimated. TCRdb's table, derived via immunoSEQ multiplex PCR, lists solely in-frame clones and lacks some. The V and J calls and the clone size are those of that table, but D and trimming were determined from the DNA. Of around 270,000 clones detected, 80% to 85% appear once; the ten largest clones hold less than 5%. Per the germline V gene, CDR1 is MNHEY and CDR2 is SVGAGI. V lost 0 bases to trimming and J lost 1 base, with 6 bases between them. The CDR3 is 14 residues long. These data belong to a study of blood T cell repertoires in COVID-19. Study at large: The United States, Italy and Spain were the sources of the acute and convalescent COVID-19 samples. PBMCs, B-cell-depleted T cells, or T cells provided the cDNA or gDNA that made up the material.

This chain uses TRBV6-5 with TRBJ1-2; unclear D gene. The sample consisted of peripheral blood. The TCR comes from a man in his 60s with acute or convalescent COVID-19. The CDR3 bases are TGTGCCAGCAGTTACTCGGGCGTTAACTATGGCTACACCTTC. The encoded protein is CASSYSGVNYGYTF.